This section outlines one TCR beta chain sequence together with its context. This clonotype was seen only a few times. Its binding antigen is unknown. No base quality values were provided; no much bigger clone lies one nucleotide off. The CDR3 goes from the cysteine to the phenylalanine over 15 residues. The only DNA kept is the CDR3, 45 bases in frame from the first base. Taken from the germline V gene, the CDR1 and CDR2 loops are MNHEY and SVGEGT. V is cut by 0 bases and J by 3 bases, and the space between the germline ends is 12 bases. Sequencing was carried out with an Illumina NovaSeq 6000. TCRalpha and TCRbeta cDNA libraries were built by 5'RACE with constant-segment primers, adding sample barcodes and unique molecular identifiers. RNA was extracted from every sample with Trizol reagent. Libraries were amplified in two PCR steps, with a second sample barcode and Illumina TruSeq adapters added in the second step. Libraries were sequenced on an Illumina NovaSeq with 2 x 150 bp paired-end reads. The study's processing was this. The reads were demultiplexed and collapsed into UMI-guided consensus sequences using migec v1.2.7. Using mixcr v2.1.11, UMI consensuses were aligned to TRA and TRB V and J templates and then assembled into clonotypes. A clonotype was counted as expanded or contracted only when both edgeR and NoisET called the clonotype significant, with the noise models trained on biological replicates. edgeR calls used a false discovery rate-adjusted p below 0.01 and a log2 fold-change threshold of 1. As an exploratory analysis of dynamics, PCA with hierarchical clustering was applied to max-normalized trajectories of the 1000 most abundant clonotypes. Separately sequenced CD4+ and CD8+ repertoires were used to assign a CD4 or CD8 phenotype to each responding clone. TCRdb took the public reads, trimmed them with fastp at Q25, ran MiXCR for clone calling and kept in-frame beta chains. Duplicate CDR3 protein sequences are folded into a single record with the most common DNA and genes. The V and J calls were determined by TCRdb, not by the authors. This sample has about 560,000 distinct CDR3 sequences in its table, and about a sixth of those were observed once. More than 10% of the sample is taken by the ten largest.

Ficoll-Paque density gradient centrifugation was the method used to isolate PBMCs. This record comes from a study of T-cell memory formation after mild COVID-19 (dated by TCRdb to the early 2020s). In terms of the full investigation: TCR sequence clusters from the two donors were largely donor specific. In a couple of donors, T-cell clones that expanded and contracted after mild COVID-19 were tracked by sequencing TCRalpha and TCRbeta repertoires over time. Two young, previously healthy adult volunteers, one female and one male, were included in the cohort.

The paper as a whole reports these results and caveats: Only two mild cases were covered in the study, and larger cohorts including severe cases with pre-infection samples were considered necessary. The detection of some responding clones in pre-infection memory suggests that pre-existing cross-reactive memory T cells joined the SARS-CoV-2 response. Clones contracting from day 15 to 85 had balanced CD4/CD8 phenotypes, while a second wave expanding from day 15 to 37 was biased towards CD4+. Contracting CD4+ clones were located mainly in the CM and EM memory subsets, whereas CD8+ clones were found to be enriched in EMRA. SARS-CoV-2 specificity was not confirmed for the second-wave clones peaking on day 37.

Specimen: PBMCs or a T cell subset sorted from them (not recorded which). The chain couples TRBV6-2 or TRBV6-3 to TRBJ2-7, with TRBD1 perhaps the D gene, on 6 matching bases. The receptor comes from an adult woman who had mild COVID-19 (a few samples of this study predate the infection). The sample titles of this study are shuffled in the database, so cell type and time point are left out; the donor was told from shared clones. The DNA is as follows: TGTGCCAGCAGTTACTCGAAGGGGACATTCTACGAGCAGTACTTC. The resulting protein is CASSYSKGTFYEQYF.